Below are 22 T cell receptor beta chains sequenced from a single sample in a study of naive and memory T cell subsets. Two oligonucleotides, mixed equimolar, formed the beta constant-region primer covering TRBC1 and TRBC2. TCRdb recomputed calls from the UMI-ligation and nested PCR reads with MiXCR, one row per CDR3 protein. The top ten clones hold around 1.7% of a sample with under 100,000 distinct CDR3 sequences, more than 6.5% of them seen once. The sample was central memory CD4+ T cells from blood. These receptors all come from a human donor in good health.

This clonotype was counted ten times or more. The rearrangement joins TRBV7-2 to TRBJ2-3; 7 nucleotides align to TRBD2. Germline V CDR1 and CDR2: SGHTA, FQGNSA. The V segment lost 5 bases and the J segment 7 bases; nucleotides outside the gene matches: 18. This CDR3 has 17 amino acids. The CDR3 DNA reads as TGTGCCAGCAGCGGGAGGGGAGTCGGGGCCGGGCCCAATACGCAGTATTTT. It yields the protein CASSGRGVGAGPNTQYF. Full variable domain (outside the CDR3, taken from reference TRBV7-2 and TRBJ2-3): GAGVSQSPSNKVTEKGKDVELRCDPISGHTALYWYRQSLGQGLEFLIYFQGNSAPDKSGLPSDRFSAERTGGSVSTLTIQRTQQEDSAVYLCASSGRGVGAGPNTQYFGPGTRLTVL.

This clonotype was seen a few times. The gene calls are TRBV11-2 and TRBJ2-7; D unresolved. This CDR3 contains 15 residues. CDR1 and CDR2 from the germline V gene are SGHAT and FQNNGV. Trimming took 2 bases from V and 2 from J, leaving 13 bases between them. The CDR3 bases are TGTGCCAGCAGCTTATTTCTCGGACGGACCTACGAGCAGTACTTC. As protein: CASSLFLGRTYEQYF.

This clonotype has ten or more counts. J is TRBJ2-3 and V is TRBV7-2; TRBD2 matches at 8 bases. Germline V CDR1 and CDR2: SGHTA, FQGNSA. This CDR3 is built from 16 residues. V lost 0 bases to trimming and J lost 3 bases; unmatched junction nucleotides: 5. The CDR3 DNA is TGTGCCAGCAGCTTAGCGACGGCGGGGGGAACAGATACGCAGTATTTT. This encodes CASSLATAGGTDTQYF.

The chain recombines TRBV20-1 with TRBJ2-1, with D perhaps TRBD2 (6 bases). This CDR3 comprises 15 residues. The V gene lost 5 bases and the J gene lost 5 bases, with 19 bases spanning the gap. Per the germline V gene, CDR1 is DFQATT and CDR2 is SNEGSKA (reference sequence). This CDR3 is CSAPTRLVRDNEQFF. As DNA, the CDR3 is TGCAGTGCTCCGACCAGACTAGTTAGGGACAATGAGCAGTTCTTC.

The genes are TRBV6-5 and TRBJ1-2; D unresolved. From germline, CDR1 is MNHEY and CDR2 SVGAGI. This CDR3 region has 14 residues. V lost 8 bases and J 4 bases, leaving 17 bases between the germline ends. In DNA form, the CDR3 reads TGTGCCAGCCGCTCCCGGCCTCTTGGCTATGGCTACACCTTC. This codes for CASRSRPLGYGYTF.

This clonotype was observed many times. This chain uses TRBV20-1 with TRBJ1-2; the D gene is possibly TRBD1 (5 bases). The CDR3 has 11 amino acids. The ends were cut back, 0 bases at V and 9 bases at J, with 8 bases in the middle. Germline CDR1 reads DFQATT; CDR2 reads SNEGSKA (reference sequence). DNA for the CDR3: TGCAGTGCTAGAGACAGGGTTAGCTACACCTTC. Its translation is CSARDRVSYTF.

The table lists this clonotype with a count of one. The rearrangement links TRBV6-6 to TRBJ2-1; TRBD2 matches 13 bases. V lost 8 bases, J lost 3 bases, and 4 bases stayed unmatched. The CDR3 length is 15 residues. Germline CDR1 reads MNHNY; CDR2 reads SVGAGI (reference sequence). CDR3 sequence (DNA): TGTGCCAGCGGCCGGACTAGCGGGAGCTACAATGAGCAGTTCTTC. Translating it yields CASGRTSGSYNEQFF.

This clonotype was picked up a small number of times. This chain links TRBV12-3 or TRBV12-4 with TRBJ2-6; D not certain. With 6 bases removed from V and 0 bases from J, the gap between germline ends came to 9 bases. This CDR3 spans 15 amino acids. The CDR3: CASRDANSGANVLTF. The CDR3 coding sequence is TGTGCCAGCAGGGACGCTAACTCTGGGGCCAACGTCCTGACTTTC.

This clonotype has at least ten counts. The rearrangement links TRBV27 to TRBJ2-1, with TRBD2 identical over 7 bases. The CDR3 is 15 residues long. Per the germline V gene, CDR1 is MNHEY and CDR2 is SMNVEV (reference sequence). V was clipped by 3 bases and J by 5 bases; unmatched bases: 7. CDR3 coding DNA: TGTGCCAGCAGTTTGATCGGGAGGCTGGACAATGAGCAGTTCTTC. Its protein is CASSLIGRLDNEQFF.

This clonotype was counted a few times. The chain links TRBV15 to TRBJ2-5; 8 nucleotides agree with TRBD2. The V segment lost 2 bases and the J segment 5 bases; nucleotides outside the gene matches: 7. The CDR3 consists of 15 residues. Germline V lookup: CDR1 LNHNV, CDR2 YYDKDF (reference sequence). This CDR3 reads CATSRSRGGLETQYF. Written as DNA, the CDR3 is TGTGCCACCAGCAGATCCCGGGGGGGGCTGGAGACCCAGTACTTC.

The chain has TRBV14 and TRBJ2-3; D is unresolved. V was trimmed by 0 bases and J by 11 bases, leaving 15 bases between them. The length of the CDR3 is 14 residues. Germline CDR1 SGHDN, CDR2 FVKESK. The CDR3 DNA follows: TGTGCCAGCAGCCAAGATTCTTCATGGTTCAGGCAGTATTTT. It translates to CASSQDSSWFRQYF.

This clonotype has ten or more counts. V and J are TRBV28 and TRBJ2-3; TRBD2 aligns across 9 bases. J lost 3 bases, V lost 8 bases, and 18 bases had no gene match. CDR1 MDHEN and CDR2 SYDVKM come from the germline V gene. The CDR3 is 18 amino acids. CDR3 bases: TGTGCCAGCGGTCCTAGGATCGGCGGGGGGGAATTAACAGATACGCAGTATTTT. Translating gives CASGPRIGGGELTDTQYF.

The sample holds many counts of this clonotype. CDR3 loop: CASSSNGNLNTEAFF. CDR3 in DNA: TGTGCCAGCAGCTCTAACGGGAACTTGAACACTGAAGCTTTCTTT. The V call is TRBV7-2, the J call TRBJ1-1, with D hard to call. V was trimmed by 4 bases and J by 0 bases, leaving 12 bases between them. Germline values: CDR1 SGHTA, CDR2 FQGNSA. This CDR3 has 15 amino acids.

This clonotype has a single count. A single base separates this from a much larger clone, so it may be a read error. The chain combines TRBV5-5 with TRBJ2-7; no firm D call. Germline V gene sequence: CDR1 SGHKS, CDR2 YYEKEE (reference sequence). V lost 3 bases, J lost 3 bases, and 16 bases lay in between. CDR3 length: 15 residues. CDR3 region: CASSWDDGPYYEQYF. CDR3 DNA: TGTGCCAGCAGCTGGGATGACGGTCCCTACTACGAGCAGTACTTC.

This clonotype was picked up many times. The chain is built from TRBV3-1 and TRBJ2-2, with D uncertain. The CDR3 runs 11 residues. Germline V CDR1 and CDR2: LGHDT, YNNKEL (reference sequence). Trimming took 7 bases from V and 6 from J, leaving 6 bases between them. The CDR3 region has the DNA TGTGCCAGCACTCGCGCCGGGGAGCTGTTTTTT. Translation: CASTRAGELFF.

In its sample, this clonotype was seen a few times. CDR3 in DNA: TGTGCCACCAGTGATTGGTTGAACACTGAAGCTTTCTTT. It codes for CATSDWLNTEAFF. V is TRBV24-1 and J is TRBJ1-1; no definite D call. CDR1 KGHDR and CDR2 SFDVKD come from the germline V gene. Between the trimmed V and J ends, which lost 2 bases and 0 bases, there was a span of 3 bases. This CDR3 has 13 residues.

The genes are TRBV7-2 and TRBJ2-1, with TRBD2 matching over 11 bases. The CDR3 sequence is 15 residues long. V lost 5 bases, J lost 4 bases, and 4 bases stayed unmatched. Germline CDR1 and CDR2: SGHTA and FQGNSA. CDR3 loop: CASSTLAGGYNEQFF. The CDR3 DNA reads TGTGCCAGCAGCACCCTAGCGGGGGGTTACAATGAGCAGTTCTTC.

This chain links TRBV7-2 with TRBJ2-1, with a weak D call TRBD2 (5 bases). Trimming removed 5 bases from V and 4 bases from J, with 15 bases in between. The CDR3 is 15 amino acids. Germline CDR1 is SGHTA and CDR2 is FQGNSA. This chain's CDR3 is CASSRSRDWYNEQFF. CDR3 nucleotide sequence: TGTGCCAGCAGCCGATCCCGGGATTGGTACAATGAGCAGTTCTTC. Full variable domain (outside the CDR3, taken from reference TRBV7-2 and TRBJ2-1): GAGVSQSPSNKVTEKGKDVELRCDPISGHTALYWYRQSLGQGLEFLIYFQGNSAPDKSGLPSDRFSAERTGGSVSTLTIQRTQQEDSAVYLCASSRSRDWYNEQFFGPGTRLTVL.

Only a few counts were recorded for this clonotype. The gene calls are TRBV19 and TRBJ2-5; no reliable D call. Germline V lookup: CDR1 LNHDA, CDR2 SQIVND (reference sequence). The V gene lost 5 bases and the J gene lost 5 bases, with 18 bases spanning the gap. CDR3 length: 15 residues. CDR3 coding DNA: TGTGCCAGTAGTCCAAGGAGTAGGATGTCGGAGACCCAGTACTTC. Translated, it gives CASSPRSRMSETQYF. Drawing the rest from reference TRBV19 and TRBJ2-5, the complete variable domain is DGGITQSPKYLFRKEGQNVTLSCEQNLNHDAMYWYRQDPGQGLRLIYYSQIVNDFQKGDIAEGYSVSREKKESFPLTVTSAQKNPTAFYLCASSPRSRMSETQYFGPGTRLLVL.

This clonotype has just a few counts. V and J are TRBV7-2 and TRBJ2-7; no firm D call. CDR3 size: 14 residues. Trimming took off 3 bases at V and 2 bases at J, with 11 bases between the two ends. The germline CDR1 and CDR2 sequences are SGHTA and FQGNSA. CDR3: CASSFPGSTYEQYF. CDR3 in DNA: TGTGCCAGCAGCTTCCCCGGCAGTACCTACGAGCAGTACTTC.

The sample holds many counts of this clonotype. This chain uses TRBV11-3 with TRBJ2-2; D ambiguous. The germline V gene encodes CDR1 SGHNT and CDR2 YENEEA. This CDR3 comprises 16 residues. Deletions cut 0 bases from V and 0 bases from J, with 8 bases between. CDR3 protein: CASSLDVHTNTGELFF. The CDR3 coding sequence is TGTGCCAGCAGCTTAGATGTGCATACGAACACCGGGGAGCTGTTTTTT.

This clonotype has ten or more counts. The chain uses TRBV6-5 and TRBJ1-6; a weak D match, TRBD1 (6 bases). CDR3 size: 15 residues. Germline-derived CDR1 and CDR2 are MNHEY and SVGAGI. Trimming cost V 6 bases and J 9 bases, with 18 bases left between them. The CDR3 loop reads CASSLWTDGVSPLHF. CDR3 DNA sequence: TGTGCCAGCAGCCTCTGGACAGACGGCGTTTCACCCCTCCACTTT.